The clone carrying this T cell receptor (beta chain) was observed a few times. Its antigen remains unknown. Each CDR3 protein is one row after TCRdb ran MiXCR on the reads. The data show some 350,000 distinct CDR3 sequences, 25% to 30% seen once. The record originates from a study of T cell repertoires in cytomegalovirus infection. Study-wide context: Selected CMV epitopes included recently identified HLA-C-restricted ones as well as well-studied HLA-B-restricted ones. Both CMV infection and a matching HLA type were indicated by public TCR beta signatures.

Study-wide results and caveats: The cumulative frequency of public TCR beta families identified carriers of CMV plus the relevant HLA.

CDR1 LNHDA and CDR2 SQIVND come from the germline V gene (reference sequence). The CDR3 has 15 amino acids. J gave up 2 bases and V 5 bases, and 6 bases lay outside the gene matches. The receptor was derived from a human donor in good health (CMV status not recorded). Some clones in this sample may be carry-over from other donors' samples. The specimen comprised cultured PBMCs, sampled from culture after CMV antigen stimulation. The rearrangement joins TRBV19 to TRBJ2-1, with 7 positions matching TRBD2. The CDR3 DNA follows: TGTGCCAGTAGTGGGGAGGGTAGGACCTACAATGAGCAGTTCTTC. Protein product: CASSGEGRTYNEQFF.